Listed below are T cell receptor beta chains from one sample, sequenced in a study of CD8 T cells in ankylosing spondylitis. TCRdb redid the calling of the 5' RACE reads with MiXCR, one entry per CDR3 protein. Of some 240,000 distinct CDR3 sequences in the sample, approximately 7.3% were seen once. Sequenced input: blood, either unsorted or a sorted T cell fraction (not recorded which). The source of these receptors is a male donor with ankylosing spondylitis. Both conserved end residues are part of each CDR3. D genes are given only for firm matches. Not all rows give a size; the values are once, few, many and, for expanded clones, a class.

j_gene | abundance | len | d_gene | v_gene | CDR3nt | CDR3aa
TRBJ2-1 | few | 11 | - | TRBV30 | TGTGCCTGGAGCGCCTTCGATGAGCAGTTCTTC | CAWSAFDEQFF
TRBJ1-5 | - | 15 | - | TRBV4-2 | TGTGCCAGCAGCCAAGATTGGGGGAGTAGGGAGCCCCAGCATTTT | CASSQDWGSREPQHF
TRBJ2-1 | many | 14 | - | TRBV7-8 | TGTGCCAGCAGCCTAATTGGGGGTCACAATGAGCAGTTCTTC | CASSLIGGHNEQFF
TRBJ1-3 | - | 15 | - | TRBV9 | TGTGCCAGCAGCGTAGCGTGGGGAAGCGGAAACACCATATATTTT | CASSVAWGSGNTIYF
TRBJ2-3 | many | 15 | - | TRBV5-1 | TGCGCCAGCAGCTTGGATCCCCTTAGCACAGATACGCAGTATTTT | CASSLDPLSTDTQYF
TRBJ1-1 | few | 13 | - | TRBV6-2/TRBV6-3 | TGTGCCAGCAGCCCAGGGGTACGCACTGAAGCTTTCTTT | CASSPGVRTEAFF
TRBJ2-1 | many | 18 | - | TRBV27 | TGTGCCAGCAGTCACCCGGTGGAGGGGGCGATCTCCTACAATGAGCAGTTCTTC | CASSHPVEGAISYNEQFF
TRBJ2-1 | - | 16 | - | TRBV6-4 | TGTGCCAGCAGTGACTCGGCACTTAGCTCCTACAATGAGCAGTTCTTC | CASSDSALSSYNEQFF
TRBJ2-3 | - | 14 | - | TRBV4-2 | TGTGCCAGCAGCCACCCCAAAGGGCGGGATACGCAGTATTTT | CASSHPKGRDTQYF
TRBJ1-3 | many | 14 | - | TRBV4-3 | TGCGCCAGCAGCCAAGATATCAATGGAAACACCATATATTTT | CASSQDINGNTIYF
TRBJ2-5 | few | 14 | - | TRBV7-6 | TGTGCCAGCAGCCCCAATGTAATGGCTGAGACCCAGTACTTC | CASSPNVMAETQYF
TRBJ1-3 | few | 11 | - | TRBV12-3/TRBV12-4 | TGTGCCAGCATCGGGGGAAACACCATATATTTT | CASIGGNTIYF
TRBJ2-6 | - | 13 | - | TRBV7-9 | TGTGCCAGCAGCTTAGGAGGCAGCAACGTCCTGACTTTC | CASSLGGSNVLTF
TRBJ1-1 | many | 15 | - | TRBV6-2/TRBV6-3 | TGTGCCAGCAGTTACCTCGGGGGTATCAACACTGAAGCTTTCTTT | CASSYLGGINTEAFF
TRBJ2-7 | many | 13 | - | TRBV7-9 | TGTGCCAGCGGTGGGCGGGGACCCTACGAGCAGTACTTC | CASGGRGPYEQYF
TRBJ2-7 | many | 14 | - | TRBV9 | TGTGCCAGCAGCCTAGACTGGAATACCTACGAGCAGTACTTC | CASSLDWNTYEQYF
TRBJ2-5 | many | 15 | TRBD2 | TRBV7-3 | TGTGCCAGCAGCACTAGCGGGGCTCGACAAGAGACCCAGTACTTC | CASSTSGARQETQYF
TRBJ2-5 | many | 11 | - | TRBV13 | TGTGCCAGCAGCTTAGACAGTGGGCAGTACTTC | CASSLDSGQYF
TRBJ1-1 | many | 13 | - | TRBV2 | - | CASSLAQATEAFF
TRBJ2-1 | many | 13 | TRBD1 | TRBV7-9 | TGTGCCAGCAGCACACAGGGGGCCGATGAGCAGTTCTTC | CASSTQGADEQFF
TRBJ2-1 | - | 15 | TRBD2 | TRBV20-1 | TGCAGTGCTAGTGAGCGGGGGACCACCTACAATGAGCAGTTCTTC | CSASERGTTYNEQFF
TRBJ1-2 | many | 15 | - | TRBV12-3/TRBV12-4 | TGTGCCAGCAGTTTTTTCCTGGGGGAGTATTATGGCTACACCTTC | CASSFFLGEYYGYTF
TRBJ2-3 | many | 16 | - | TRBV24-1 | TGTGCCGCAGAAGGTTTTCGTCGGGGGGCCACAGATACGCAGTATTTT | CAAEGFRRGATDTQYF
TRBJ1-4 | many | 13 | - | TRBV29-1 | TGCAGCGTTGAAGAGCGGTTCGGTGAAAAACTGTTTTTT | CSVEERFGEKLFF
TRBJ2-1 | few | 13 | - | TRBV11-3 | TGTGCCAGCAGCACCCTCCCAGTAAATGAGCAGTTCTTC | CASSTLPVNEQFF
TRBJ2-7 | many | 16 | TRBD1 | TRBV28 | TGTGCCAGCAGTTTATGGGTTGGGACAGGGGTTTACGAGCAGTACTTC | CASSLWVGTGVYEQYF
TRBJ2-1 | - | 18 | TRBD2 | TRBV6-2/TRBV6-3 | TGTGCCAGCAGTCAGGGACTAGCGGGAGGGCTCCCCGGCCGGGAGCAGTTCTTC | CASSQGLAGGLPGREQFF
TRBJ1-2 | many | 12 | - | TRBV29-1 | TGCAGCGTTGTATACGGGACAAGTGGCTACACCTTC | CSVVYGTSGYTF
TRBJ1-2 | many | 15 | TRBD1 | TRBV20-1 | TGCAGTGCTAGAGATTTGACAGGGCTCAACTATGGCTACACCTTC | CSARDLTGLNYGYTF
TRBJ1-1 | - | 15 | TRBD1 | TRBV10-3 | TGTGCCATCAGTGATCGTGAACTGACAGGGTTCGGTACTTTCTTT | CAISDRELTGFGTFF
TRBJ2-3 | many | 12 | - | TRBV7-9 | TGTGCCAGCAGCTCCCTACCAGATACGCAGTATTTT | CASSSLPDTQYF
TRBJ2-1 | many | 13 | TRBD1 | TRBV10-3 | TGTGCCATCAGGACGGGACAGGAGAATGAGCAGTTCTTC | CAIRTGQENEQFF
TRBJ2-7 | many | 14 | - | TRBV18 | TGTGCCAGCTCACCACGAGACAGCGCCTACGAGCAGTACTTC | CASSPRDSAYEQYF
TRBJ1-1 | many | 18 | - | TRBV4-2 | TGTGCCAGCAGCCAAGAAGGCCCTGGAACAGGTTGGGGCACTGAAGCTTTCTTT | CASSQEGPGTGWGTEAFF
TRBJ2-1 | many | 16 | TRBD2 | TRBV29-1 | TGCAGCGTTGAGCCTAGCGGGCCTTTCTCCTACAATGAGCAGTTCTTC | CSVEPSGPFSYNEQFF
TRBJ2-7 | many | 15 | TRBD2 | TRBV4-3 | TGCGCCAGCAGCCAAGATAGCGGGAGCTCCTACGAGCAGTACTTC | CASSQDSGSSYEQYF
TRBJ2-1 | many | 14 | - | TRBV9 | TGTGCCAGCAAGGGAGACAGCTCCTACAATGAGCAGTTCTTC | CASKGDSSYNEQFF
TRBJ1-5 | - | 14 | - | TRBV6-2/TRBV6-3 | TGTGCCAGCAGTAGGAGGATGAGCAATCAGCCCCAGCATTTT | CASSRRMSNQPQHF
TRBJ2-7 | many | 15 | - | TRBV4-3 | TGCGCCAGCAGCTTCGGCCCGGGAGCCCATCGGGAGCAGTACTTC | CASSFGPGAHREQYF
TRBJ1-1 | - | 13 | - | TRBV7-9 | TGTGCCAGCAGCTTTGTACCGAACACTGAAGCTTTCTTT | CASSFVPNTEAFF
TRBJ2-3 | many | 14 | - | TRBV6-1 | TGTGCCAGTGGGCCGATGATCATTCAAGATACGCAGTATTTT | CASGPMIIQDTQYF
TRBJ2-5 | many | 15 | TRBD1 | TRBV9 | TGTGCCAGCAGCGGATCCGGGACAGGGAAAGAGACCCAGTACTTC | CASSGSGTGKETQYF
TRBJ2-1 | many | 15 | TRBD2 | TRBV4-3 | TGCGCCAGCAGCCAGGGGCTAGCGGTAGGCAATGAGCAGTTCTTC | CASSQGLAVGNEQFF
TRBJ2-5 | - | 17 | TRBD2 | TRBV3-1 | TGTGCCAGCAGCCAAGCCGAGCGGGGGGTGAACCAAGAGACCCAGTACTTC | CASSQAERGVNQETQYF
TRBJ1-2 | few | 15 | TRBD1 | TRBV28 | TGTGCCAGCAGTGTTAGGGGACAGGGTCTCTATGGCTACACCTTC | CASSVRGQGLYGYTF
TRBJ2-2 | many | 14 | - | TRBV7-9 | TGTGCCAGCAGCTTTGGAGGGGACACCGGGGAGCTGTTTTTT | CASSFGGDTGELFF